Detailed here is one TCR beta chain. The CDR3 length is 19 residues. Germline V gene lookup returns CDR1 MNHNS and CDR2 SASEGT. Trimming shortened V by 1 base and J by 8 bases, and 24 bases separated the two germline ends. Method: immunoSEQ multiplex PCR; TCRdb's copy keeps in-frame clones and lacks some. The data show 700,000 or so clones, 80% to 90% seen once. This sample stems from a study of shared T cell receptors in the human thymus. In addition, the sample was reused for a study of human thymus T cells. Turning to that study: In thymic and blood repertoires alike, V and J usage looked biased.

This sequence was found in a girl in the first two years of life with a congenital heart defect. Sequencing was carried out using thymocytes. This chain links TRBV6-1 with TRBJ1-6; no firm D call. The CDR3 loop reads CASSEDTGSDQCGDSPLHF. The CDR3, as DNA: TGTGCCAGCAGTGAAGATACGGGGTCCGACCAGTGTGGGGATTCACCCCTCCACTTT.